Each of the 5 T cell receptor beta chains below was sequenced from the same sample in a study of tumor-infiltrating lymphocytes in primary liver carcinoma. The roughly 18-32 mg bulk tissue piece was not sorted before simultaneous RNA and DNA extraction. With a constant-region primer, TCR beta cDNA was made from 450 to 550 ng of total RNA. ARM-PCR was slightly modified, and three nested multiplex PCR rounds with it gave rise to the TCR beta libraries. The first two PCR rounds used TRBV1-TRBV30 forward primers with a C-beta reverse primer, about 10 cycles each. TCRdb re-called the multiplex PCR reads with MiXCR, one entry per CDR3 protein. This table holds 45,000 or so distinct CDR3 sequences, 73% found once. Sequencing used liver tumor tissue from sampling region 2. Subset given: tumor region T2, inferior pole. The receptors were gathered from a man aged 40-50 years with primary liver carcinoma and hepatitis B virus infection.

In regard to this clonotype: The final CDR3 position lacks the conserved phenylalanine or tryptophan, pointing to a likely read error. The limits of the CDR3 on the DNA are not certain, so only TCRdb's listed CDR3 is given. The chain employs TRBV14 and TRBJ2-3. The CDR3 contains 13 residues when both ends are counted. Germline CDR1 and CDR2: SGHDN and FVKESK. This CDR3 reads CASSRGHTDTQNL.

This clonotype was seen many times. A much bigger clone sits one base away, suggesting this may be a read error. This rearrangement joins TRBV29-1 to TRBJ2-1, with no clear D. The germline V gene has CDR1 SQVTM and CDR2 ANQGSEA. This CDR3 has 14 amino acids. Trimming cost V 7 bases and J 2 bases, with 15 bases left between them. Here the CDR3 DNA reads TGCAGCGCTGCCCTCGGTGAAACCTACAATGAGCAGTTCTTC. Translation: CSAALGETYNEQFF.

This clonotype came up many times. A much more abundant neighbour one base away suggests this may be a read error. This chain's CDR3 is CASSQPDSIAKDIQYF. DNA for the CDR3: TGTGCCAGCAGTCAACCGGACAGTATAGCCAAAGACATTCAGTACTTC. The genes are TRBV28 and TRBJ2-4; D might be TRBD1 (6 bases). CDR1 is MDHEN, CDR2 SYDVKM, per germline. This CDR3 spans 16 amino acids.

The V and J genes are TRBV11-1 and TRBJ2-3; 7 bases are shared with TRBD1. This CDR3 has 15 amino acids. With 10 bases clipped from V and 3 bases from J, the junction kept 13 bases outside the gene matches. From germline, CDR1 is SGHAT and CDR2 FQDESV (reference sequence). The CDR3, as DNA: TGTGCCAATAGCCAGCTGGGACAGCTTACAGATACGCAGTATTTT. Amino acids: CANSQLGQLTDTQYF.

As regards this clonotype: The CDR3 carries no conserved terminal phenylalanine or tryptophan, so it likely arises from a read error. The V gene is TRBV29-1, the J gene TRBJ1-2; TRBD1 aligns across 8 bases. The CDR3 contains 13 residues. Germline CDR1 reads SQVTM; CDR2 reads ANQGSEA. The DNA for the CDR3 is TGCGGCATCCGATCAGGGGGCGCCTATGGCTACACCCTC. Translating gives CGIRSGGAYGYTL.